This T cell receptor beta chain was identified in a study of cytomegalovirus exposure and HLA in healthy donors. Looking at the study overall: Unique TCRs from HLA-typed donors, 80 million to 90 million of them, were held in an early data release.

CDR3 length: 15 residues. Trimming cost V 6 bases and J 5 bases; bases outside gene matches: 14. Germline V gene sequence: CDR1 SGHRS, CDR2 YFSETQ. In the PCR, 60 Vbeta and 13 Jbeta primers were used. Only in-frame clones appear in the TCRdb table, and some are missing; sequencing was by immunoSEQ multiplex PCR. The sample lists 85,000 to 90,000 clones; around 85% were seen once. The chain is built from TRBV5-1 and TRBJ2-7, with 7 bases identical to TRBD1. The sample comprised PBMCs. The sequence was obtained from a man under 40 in good health and CMV-seronegative. The CDR3 protein is CASTPGTAPLNEQYF. As DNA, the CDR3 is TGCGCCAGCACACCCGGGACAGCCCCCCTTAACGAGCAGTACTTC.